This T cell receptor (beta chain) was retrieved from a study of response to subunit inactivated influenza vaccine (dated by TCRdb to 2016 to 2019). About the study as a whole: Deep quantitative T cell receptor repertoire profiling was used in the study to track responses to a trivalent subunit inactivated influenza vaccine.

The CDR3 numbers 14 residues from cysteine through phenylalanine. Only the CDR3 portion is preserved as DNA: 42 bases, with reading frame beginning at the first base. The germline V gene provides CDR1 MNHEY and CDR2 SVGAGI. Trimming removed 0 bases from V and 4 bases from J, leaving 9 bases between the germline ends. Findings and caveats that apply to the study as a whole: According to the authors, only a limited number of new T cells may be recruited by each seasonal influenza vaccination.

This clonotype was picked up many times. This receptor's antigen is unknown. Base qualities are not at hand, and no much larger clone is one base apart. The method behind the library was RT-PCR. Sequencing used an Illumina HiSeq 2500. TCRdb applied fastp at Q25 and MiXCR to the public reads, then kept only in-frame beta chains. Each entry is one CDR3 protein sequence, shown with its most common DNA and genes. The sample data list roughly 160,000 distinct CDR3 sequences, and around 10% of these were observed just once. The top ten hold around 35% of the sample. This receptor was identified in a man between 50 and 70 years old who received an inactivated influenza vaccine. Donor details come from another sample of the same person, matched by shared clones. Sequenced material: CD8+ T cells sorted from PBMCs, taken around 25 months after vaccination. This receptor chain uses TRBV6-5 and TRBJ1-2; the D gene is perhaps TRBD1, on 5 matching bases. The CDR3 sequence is CASSYSAGIYGYTF. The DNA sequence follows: TGTGCCAGCAGTTACTCCGCAGGGATCTATGGCTACACCTTC.